One and the same sample provided the 14 T cell receptor beta chains below, sequenced in a study of blood T cells in healthy people across ages. Using a J-beta primer mix together with a sample-barcoded 5' primer, a second PCR was run for roughly 6 to 11 cycles. Via MiXCR, TCRdb re-called the 5' RACE reads, giving one row per CDR3 protein. Of about 1.4 million distinct CDR3 sequences listed, approximately 59% are singletons. The sample was blood. All receptors come from a young man in good health.

This clonotype was observed a handful of times. A much larger clone sits a single nucleotide away, making a read error possible. The chain combines TRBV2 with TRBJ2-7; a possible D gene is TRBD2 (5 bases). This CDR3 has 10 residues. CDR1 and CDR2 (germline): SNHLY, FYNNEI. Trimming cost V 8 bases and J 7 bases, with 9 bases left between them. The CDR3 DNA is TGTGCCAGCGGAGGTGGAGAGCAGTACTTC. Translated, it gives CASGGGEQYF. Complete variable domain (other parts from reference TRBV2 and TRBJ2-7): EPEVTQTPSHQVTQMGQEVILRCVPISNHLYFYWYRQILGQKVEFLVSFYNNEISEKSEIFDDQFSVERPDGSNFTLKIRSTKLEDSAMYFCASGGGEQYFGPGTRLTVT.

In its sample, this clonotype was seen a few times. In nucleotides, the CDR3 is TGCAGCGCAGCCACTACAGGGGGGAATTCACCCCTCCACTTT. This sequence encodes CSAATTGGNSPLHF. The chain carries TRBV29-1 and TRBJ1-6, with 8 bases aligning to TRBD1. CDR3 size: 14 residues. In germline, CDR1 is SQVTM, CDR2 ANQGSEA. The V segment lost 7 bases and the J segment 7 bases; nucleotides outside the gene matches: 9.

This clonotype was counted once. This sequence joins TRBV6-5 and TRBJ1-2; tentative D call: TRBD1 (5 bases). The germline gives CDR1 MNHEY, CDR2 SVGAGI. Trimming stripped 6 bases from V and 7 bases from J, with 21 bases between. This CDR3 has 15 amino acids. This CDR3 reads CASRLPGRSGGGYTF. CDR3 coding DNA: TGTGCCAGCAGACTACCGGGACGTTCGGGGGGTGGCTACACCTTC.

This clonotype occurred a few times. This chain connects TRBV6-2 or TRBV6-3 to TRBJ2-4, with 7 positions matching TRBD1. J lost 3 bases, V lost 8 bases, and 4 bases had no gene match. The germline V gene has CDR1 MNHEY and CDR2 SVGEGT. There are 13 residues in the CDR3. The CDR3 is CASAGTVKNIQYF. CDR3 DNA: TGTGCCAGCGCCGGGACAGTCAAAAACATTCAGTACTTC.

V usage is TRBV29-1 and J usage is TRBJ1-4; 10 bases agree with TRBD1. Germline assignment: CDR1 SQVTM and CDR2 ANQGSEA. CDR3 size: 14 residues. After removal of 2 bases from V and 7 bases from J, the junction contained 4 bases not matched to a gene. The CDR3 DNA reads TGCAGCGTTGAAAGAGGACAGGGGGGTGAAAAACTGTTTTTT. It specifies CSVERGQGGEKLFF.

The V call is TRBV12-3 or TRBV12-4, the J call TRBJ2-5, with D perhaps being TRBD1 or TRBD2 (6 bases each). Between the trimmed V and J ends, which lost 5 bases and 11 bases, there was a span of 15 bases. The CDR3 runs 12 residues. CDR3 loop: CASSPGANEQYF. CDR3 in DNA: TGTGCCAGCAGTCCGGGGGCGAATGAGCAGTACTTC.

This clonotype was recorded a few times. The rearrangement links TRBV20-1 to TRBJ1-5, with 8 nucleotides matching TRBD1. CDR1 and CDR2 (germline): DFQATT, SNEGSKA (reference sequence). This CDR3 spans 12 amino acids. The CDR3 nucleotides are TGCAGCCAGGGGGCAGGGCATCAGCCCCAGCATTTT. It translates to CSQGAGHQPQHF.

This chain joins TRBV6-6 and TRBJ1-1; D is perhaps TRBD1 (5 bases). The germline V and J ends were trimmed by 5 bases and 0 bases, with 16 bases remaining between them. Looked up from germline, CDR1 is MNHNY and CDR2 is SVGAGI (reference sequence). The CDR3 runs to 16 residues. The CDR3 region is CASSQGIAKMNTEAFF. Written as DNA, the CDR3 is TGTGCCAGCAGTCAGGGAATTGCCAAAATGAACACTGAAGCTTTCTTT.

V usage is TRBV5-5 and J usage is TRBJ2-1; unclear D gene. The V end was cut by 2 bases, the J end by 10 bases, with 13 bases between. The CDR3 is 13 amino acids. Per germline, CDR1 SGHKS and CDR2 YYEKEE (reference sequence). Here the CDR3 DNA reads TGTGCCAGCAGCTTAACGAAACAGACAGAGCAGTTCTTC. Translated: CASSLTKQTEQFF.

The rearrangement joins TRBV20-1 to TRBJ2-7; D gene unclear. Germline assignment: CDR1 DFQATT and CDR2 SNEGSKA (reference sequence). Trimming took 3 bases from V and 3 from J, leaving 6 bases between them. The CDR3 covers 11 residues. The CDR3 protein is CSASSRYEQYF. The CDR3 nucleotides are TGCAGTGCTAGTAGCCGCTACGAGCAGTACTTC.

The genes are TRBV3-1 and TRBJ2-7; a possible D gene is TRBD1 (6 bases). The DNA end is a closer match to TRBJ2-5, so the J assignment may be wrong. The CDR3 totals 15 residues. Germline lookup yields CDR1 LGHDT and CDR2 YNNKEL (reference sequence). The CDR3 here is CASSQEPGVGETQYF. In DNA, the CDR3 is TGTGCCAGCAGCCAAGAACCAGGGGTCGGCGAGACCCAGTACTTC.

The chain couples TRBV12-3 or TRBV12-4 to TRBJ2-3; D gene uncertain. Trimming took 4 bases from V and 8 from J, leaving 10 bases between them. The CDR3 is 12 amino acids. CDR3 sequence: CASSYYRATQYF. The DNA of the CDR3 is TGTGCCAGCAGTTACTACCGGGCTACGCAGTATTTT.

This clonotype came up many times. V gene TRBV20-1 combines with J gene TRBJ2-1; a possible D gene is TRBD2 (6 bases). The CDR3 covers 15 residues. Trimming stripped 0 bases from V and 2 bases from J, with 11 bases between. Looked up from germline, CDR1 is DFQATT and CDR2 is SNEGSKA (reference sequence). CDR3 loop: CSARDVRLAYNEQFF. CDR3 in DNA: TGCAGTGCTAGAGATGTGAGACTAGCCTACAATGAGCAGTTCTTC.

The rearrangement links TRBV28 to TRBJ2-3; 9 bases map to TRBD1. The J segment lost 1 base and the V segment lost 7 bases, leaving 3 bases of the junction unmatched. Germline CDR1 reads MDHEN; CDR2 reads SYDVKM. The length of the CDR3 is 14 residues. The CDR3 sequence: CASTWTGGTDTQYF. The CDR3, as DNA: TGTGCCAGCACCTGGACAGGGGGCACAGATACGCAGTATTTT.